Below are 30 T cell receptor beta chains sequenced from a single sample in a study of blood T cell repertoires in COVID-19. Sequenced by immunoSEQ multiplex PCR; TCRdb stores in-frame clones only, minus some. The sample shows over 300,000 clones, 89% of them seen only once. The specimen was PBMCs or T cells enriched from blood (not recorded which). Receptors were obtained from a woman aged 40 to 50 who had recovered from COVID-19.

The table lists this clone with a count of one. The genes are TRBV19 and TRBJ2-6; 9 positions agree with TRBD1. J lost 1 base, V lost 4 bases, and 8 bases had no gene match. The CDR3 is 18 amino acids. CDR1 and CDR2 (germline): LNHDA, SQIVND (reference sequence). CDR3 bases: TGTGCCAGTAGTAGGTCGGGACAGGGTTGGTCTGGGGCCAACGTCCTGACTTTC. As protein: CASSRSGQGWSGANVLTF. Using reference TRBV19 and TRBJ2-6 for the parts outside the CDR3, the full variable domain is DGGITQSPKYLFRKEGQNVTLSCEQNLNHDAMYWYRQDPGQGLRLIYYSQIVNDFQKGDIAEGYSVSREKKESFPLTVTSAQKNPTAFYLCASSRSGQGWSGANVLTFGAGSRLTVL.

The rearrangement uses TRBV27 and TRBJ1-5; D not resolved. V lost 5 bases and J 2 bases, leaving 7 bases between the germline ends. The CDR3 is made up of 13 amino acids. Germline V gene data show CDR1 as MNHEY and CDR2 as SMNVEV (reference sequence). The CDR3 region is CASSTSGNQPQHF. The CDR3 coding sequence is TGTGCCAGCAGTACCAGTGGCAATCAGCCCCAGCATTTT.

The chain joins TRBV30 to TRBJ2-3; D call uncertain. V shed 2 bases and J shed 0 bases, with 3 bases lying between them. The CDR3 contains 12 residues. From germline, CDR1 is GTSNPN and CDR2 SVGIG (reference sequence). CDR3 loop: CAWSPSTDTQYF. The CDR3, as DNA: TGTGCCTGGAGTCCTAGCACAGATACGCAGTATTTT. The whole variable domain, filled in from reference TRBV30 and TRBJ2-3, reads SQTIHQWPATLVQPVGSPLSLECTVEGTSNPNLYWYRQAAGRGLQLLFYSVGIGQISSEVPQNLSASRPQDRQFILSSKKLLLSDSGFYLCAWSPSTDTQYFGPGTRLTVL.

The chain links TRBV28 to TRBJ2-6; the D gene is possibly TRBD2 (6 bases). Trimming took off 5 bases at V and 3 bases at J, with 17 bases between the two ends. The CDR3 totals 17 residues. The germline gives CDR1 MDHEN, CDR2 SYDVKM. The DNA for the CDR3 is TGTGCCAGCAGTCCCCCGACTAGTCCAAGTGGGGCCAACGTCCTGACTTTC. The encoded protein is CASSPPTSPSGANVLTF.

The chain couples TRBV11-1 to TRBJ2-7, with 7 bases that match TRBD2. Germline CDR1 and CDR2: SGHAT and FQDESV (reference sequence). The CDR3 totals 15 residues. Trimming cost V 3 bases and J 3 bases; bases outside gene matches: 8. For the CDR3, the DNA is TGTGCCAGCAGCTTTGAGCCTAGCGGAAACTACGAGCAGTACTTC. Its protein is CASSFEPSGNYEQYF.

The rearrangement links TRBV18 to TRBJ2-7, with D possibly TRBD1 on 5 matching bases. Germline CDR1 and CDR2: KGHSH and LQKENI. The germline V and J ends were trimmed by 8 bases and 4 bases, with 9 bases remaining between them. This CDR3 has 11 residues. CDR3 DNA sequence: TGTGCCAGCAGAGACAGATACGAGCAGTACTTC. This encodes CASRDRYEQYF.

The chain couples TRBV29-1 to TRBJ2-6, with 7 positions matching TRBD1. Germline V gene data show CDR1 as SQVTM and CDR2 as ANQGSEA. Losses at the gene ends were 6 bases for V and 1 base for J; bases not matched to a gene: 0. The CDR3 covers 13 residues. In nucleotides, the CDR3 is TGCAGCGTGGGACAGTCTGGGGCCAACGTCCTGACTTTC. This encodes CSVGQSGANVLTF.

The V and J genes are TRBV7-2 and TRBJ2-2; a weak D match, TRBD2 (5 bases). Germline CDR1 reads SGHTA; CDR2 reads FQGNSA. The CDR3 covers 17 residues. With 5 bases removed from V and 1 base from J, the gap between germline ends came to 17 bases. The DNA for the CDR3 is TGTGCCAGCAGCCCCGAAATGGCAAGCGGGAACACCGGGGAGCTGTTTTTT. Amino acids: CASSPEMASGNTGELFF.

The chain links TRBV24-1 to TRBJ1-2; D call uncertain. Deletions cut 0 bases from V and 4 bases from J, with 8 bases between. From germline, CDR1 is KGHDR and CDR2 SFDVKD. This CDR3 has 14 amino acids. CDR3 in amino acids: CATSDLNSFYGYTF. In nucleotides, the CDR3 is TGTGCCACCAGTGATTTGAACAGTTTCTATGGCTACACCTTC.

The rearrangement uses TRBV30 and TRBJ2-5; perhaps TRBD2 as D (6 bases). The CDR3 sequence is 16 residues long. Germline-derived CDR1 and CDR2 are GTSNPN and SVGIG (reference sequence). V was cut by 0 bases and J by 4 bases, with 18 bases left in between. As DNA, the CDR3 is TGTGCCTGGAGTGTCCAAGGCGGGACTGGAGGAGAGACCCAGTACTTC. Translation gives CAWSVQGGTGGETQYF.

In this sample, this clone turned up a few times. V is TRBV29-1 and J is TRBJ2-5; 12 bases align to TRBD2. Germline CDR1 SQVTM, CDR2 ANQGSEA. J lost 5 bases, V lost 7 bases, and 2 bases had no gene match. This CDR3 has 12 amino acids. The CDR3 DNA follows: TGCAGCGCTCTAGCGGGAGGGGAGACCCAGTACTTC. Amino acid sequence: CSALAGGETQYF.

The chain is built from TRBV11-2 and TRBJ2-7; a weak D match, TRBD1 (5 bases). Trimming removed 5 bases from V and 3 bases from J, with 17 bases in between. The CDR3 is 15 residues long. Looked up from germline, CDR1 is SGHAT and CDR2 is FQNNGV. The CDR3 nucleotides are TGTGCCAGCAGCCCGGTAGTTAGGGGCGGCTACGAGCAGTACTTC. This gives the protein CASSPVVRGGYEQYF.

This chain connects TRBV24-1 to TRBJ1-2; D unclear. The CDR3 sequence is 15 residues long. Between the trimmed V and J ends, which lost 9 bases and 3 bases, there was a span of 19 bases. Per germline, CDR1 KGHDR and CDR2 SFDVKD. In nucleotides, the CDR3 is TGTGCCACCTTAAGATCCGGGTACGTCGACTATGGCTACACCTTC. It translates to CATLRSGYVDYGYTF.

Only one count was recorded for this clone. The J gene is TRBJ2-2, the V gene TRBV7-2; TRBD2 agrees at 8 bases. Germline CDR1 and CDR2: SGHTA and FQGNSA. The CDR3 covers 16 residues. V dropped 5 bases and J dropped 0; count of bases not matched to a gene: 5. The CDR3 protein is CASSILAGANTGELFF. The CDR3 nucleotides are TGTGCCAGCAGCATCCTAGCGGGCGCGAACACCGGGGAGCTGTTTTTT.

The genes are TRBV7-9 and TRBJ1-2, with TRBD1 identical over 8 bases. V was clipped by 2 bases and J by 4 bases; unmatched bases: 6. The CDR3 spans 15 residues. Germline values: CDR1 SEHNR, CDR2 FQNEAQ (reference sequence). The DNA for the CDR3 is TGTGCCAGCAGCTTACAGGGGGCCCCTATCTATGGCTACACCTTC. This encodes CASSLQGAPIYGYTF. Based on the CDR3 plus reference TRBV7-9 and TRBJ1-2, the full variable domain is DTGVSQNPRHKITKRGQNVTFRCDPISEHNRLYWYRQTLGQGPEFLTYFQNEAQLEKSRLLSDRFSAERPKGSFSTLEIQRTEQGDSAMYLCASSLQGAPIYGYTFGSGTRLTVV.

This clone has a handful of counts. This rearrangement joins TRBV30 to TRBJ1-6; a weak D match, TRBD1 (6 bases). Per germline, CDR1 GTSNPN and CDR2 SVGIG (reference sequence). CDR3 length equals 16 residues. V was pared by 4 bases and J by 5 bases, with 18 bases between. The CDR3 DNA sequence: TGTGCCTGGAATTTCAGGGGAACACTCAATAATTCACCCCTCCACTTT. It is translated as CAWNFRGTLNNSPLHF.

The chain combines TRBV2 with TRBJ1-6; D is unclear. This CDR3 is built from 15 residues. V was cut by 3 bases and J by 0 bases, with 6 bases left in between. The germline V gene encodes CDR1 SNHLY and CDR2 FYNNEI. CDR3 DNA: TGTGCCAGCAGTGACCGTCTCTCCTATAATTCACCCCTCCACTTT. This translates into CASSDRLSYNSPLHF.

This chain links TRBV7-9 with TRBJ2-3, with D unresolved. This CDR3 region has 13 residues. Trimming stripped 2 bases from V and 0 bases from J, with 3 bases between. Germline V gene lookup returns CDR1 SEHNR and CDR2 FQNEAQ (reference sequence). CDR3 DNA sequence: TGTGCCAGCAGCTTATCTAGCACAGATACGCAGTATTTT. Translation gives CASSLSSTDTQYF. Full variable domain (rest looked up from reference TRBV7-9 and TRBJ2-3): DTGVSQNPRHKITKRGQNVTFRCDPISEHNRLYWYRQTLGQGPEFLTYFQNEAQLEKSRLLSDRFSAERPKGSFSTLEIQRTEQGDSAMYLCASSLSSTDTQYFGPGTRLTVL.

The chain carries TRBV5-1 and TRBJ1-2; TRBD1 matches at 8 bases. J gave up 6 bases and V 3 bases, and 10 bases lay outside the gene matches. In germline, CDR1 is SGHRS, CDR2 YFSETQ. CDR3 length equals 15 residues. The CDR3: CASSWGAGGANGYTF. The CDR3 DNA is TGCGCCAGCAGCTGGGGTGCAGGGGGCGCGAATGGCTACACCTTC.

The chain combines TRBV5-1 with TRBJ2-3; 9 bases align to TRBD2. Germline values: CDR1 SGHRS, CDR2 YFSETQ. The CDR3 loop spans 17 amino acids. After removal of 2 bases from V and 2 bases from J, the junction contained 9 bases not matched to a gene. The CDR3 loop is CASSLPKLAGTTDTQYF. In DNA, the CDR3 is TGCGCCAGCAGCTTACCCAAACTAGCGGGCACCACAGATACGCAGTATTTT.

The gene calls are TRBV10-3 and TRBJ1-5; TRBD1 matches 8 bases. Germline V gene sequence: CDR1 ENHRY, CDR2 SYGVKD. J gave up 4 bases and V 2 bases, and 1 base lay outside the gene matches. This CDR3 has 14 amino acids. CDR3 nucleotide sequence: TGTGCCATCAGTGAGAACAGGGGGAATCAGCCCCAGCATTTT. It codes for CAISENRGNQPQHF.

V usage is TRBV7-9 and J usage is TRBJ1-1, with 9 bases identical to TRBD1. The length of the CDR3 is 12 residues. J was trimmed by 7 bases and V by 5 bases; bases with no gene match: 2. Germline loops: CDR1 SEHNR, CDR2 FQNEAQ (reference sequence). The CDR3 region has the DNA TGTGCCAGCAGCAGGACAGGGGATGAAGCTTTCTTT. Amino acid sequence: CASSRTGDEAFF.

V and J are TRBV9 and TRBJ2-6; 7 positions agree with TRBD1. CDR1 and CDR2 from the germline V gene are SGDLS and YYNGEE. The CDR3 loop spans 16 amino acids. V gave up 8 bases and J gave up 3 bases; unmatched junction bases: 11. CDR3 in amino acids: CASYSTGRSGANVLTF. In DNA form, the CDR3 reads TGTGCCAGTTATTCGACAGGGCGAAGTGGGGCCAACGTCCTGACTTTC.

The V gene is TRBV15, the J gene TRBJ2-3, with 9 bases fitting TRBD2. Germline CDR1 and CDR2: LNHNV and YYDKDF (reference sequence). The CDR3 is 15 residues long. V lost 1 base, J lost 8 bases, and 7 bases stayed unmatched. The DNA for the CDR3 is TGTGCCACCAGCAGAGGGTTAGCGGGAGACGGTACGCAGTATTTT. The encoded protein is CATSRGLAGDGTQYF.

This chain joins TRBV6-5 and TRBJ2-7, with 7 bases lining up with TRBD1. CDR3 size: 15 residues. Germline V gene sequence: CDR1 MNHEY, CDR2 SVGAGI. V was clipped by 5 bases and J by 0 bases; unmatched bases: 7. The CDR3 region is CASSRAGGSSYEQYF. CDR3 sequence (DNA): TGTGCCAGCAGTCGGGCAGGGGGAAGCTCCTACGAGCAGTACTTC.

The chain combines TRBV6-5 with TRBJ2-3, with a weak D call TRBD2 (6 bases). This CDR3 has 14 residues. Germline V gene data show CDR1 as MNHEY and CDR2 as SVGAGI. Trimming took 2 bases from V and 6 from J, leaving 12 bases between them. In DNA, the CDR3 is TGTGCCAGCAGTTACATCGGGGGTATGGATACGCAGTATTTT. Its protein product is CASSYIGGMDTQYF.

The chain recombines TRBV5-1 with TRBJ2-7; 7 nucleotides agree with TRBD1. This CDR3 spans 15 amino acids. V shed 4 bases, J shed 6 bases, and the junction held 13 bases outside the gene matches. CDR1 SGHRS and CDR2 YFSETQ come from the germline V gene. The CDR3: CASSDAGTVRGEQYF. CDR3 sequence (DNA): TGCGCCAGCAGCGACGCCGGGACAGTAAGGGGCGAGCAGTACTTC.

V is TRBV7-3 and J is TRBJ2-7; TRBD1 agrees at 7 bases. The CDR3 totals 13 residues. V lost 5 bases and J lost 0; bases outside the gene matches: 1. Germline CDR1 and CDR2: SGHTA and FQGTGA. Written as DNA, the CDR3 is TGTGCCAGCAGCCGGGACAGCTCCTACGAGCAGTACTTC. Its translation is CASSRDSSYEQYF.

Only one count was recorded for this clone. This sequence joins TRBV6-5 and TRBJ1-5; 11 nucleotides match TRBD1. The CDR3 consists of 15 residues. V lost 10 bases and J lost 5; bases outside the gene matches: 10. The germline V gene has CDR1 MNHEY and CDR2 SVGAGI. The CDR3 protein is CATLTGQGAYQPQHF. Here the CDR3 DNA reads TGTGCCACCCTTACTGGACAGGGGGCATATCAGCCCCAGCATTTT.

This clone was seen once. The chain is built from TRBV15 and TRBJ2-7, with D unresolved. The V gene lost 0 bases and the J gene lost 3 bases, with 12 bases spanning the gap. The CDR3 contains 15 residues. Germline CDR1 reads LNHNV; CDR2 reads YYDKDF (reference sequence). The CDR3 nucleotides are TGTGCCACCAGCAGAGAAATGGTCAGCGACTACGAGCAGTACTTC. Translation gives CATSREMVSDYEQYF.